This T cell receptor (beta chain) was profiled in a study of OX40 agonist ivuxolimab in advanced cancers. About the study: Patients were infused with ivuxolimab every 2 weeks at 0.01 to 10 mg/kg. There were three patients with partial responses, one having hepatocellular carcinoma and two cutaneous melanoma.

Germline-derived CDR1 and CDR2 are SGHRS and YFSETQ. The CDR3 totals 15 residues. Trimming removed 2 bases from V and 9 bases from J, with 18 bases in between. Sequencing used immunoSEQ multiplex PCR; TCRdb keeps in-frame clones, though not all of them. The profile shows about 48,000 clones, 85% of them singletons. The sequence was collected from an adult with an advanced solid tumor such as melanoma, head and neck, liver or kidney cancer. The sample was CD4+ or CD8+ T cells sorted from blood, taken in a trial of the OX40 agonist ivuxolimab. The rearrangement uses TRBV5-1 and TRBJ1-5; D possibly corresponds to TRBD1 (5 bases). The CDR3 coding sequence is TGCGCCAGCAGCTTCGGGGACTCACCAAGCCGGCCCCAGCATTTT. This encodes CASSFGDSPSRPQHF.